The 5 T cell receptor beta chains below come from one sample, sequenced in a study of T cell repertoires in cytomegalovirus infection. TCRdb re-analysed the reads in MiXCR, keeping a single row per CDR3 protein. The table has some 400,000 distinct CDR3 sequences, roughly 30% seen once. Source material: PBMCs. These receptors were obtained from a human donor in good health (CMV status not recorded). Some clones in this sample may be carry-over from other donors' samples.

The rearrangement uses TRBV6-6 and TRBJ2-1; weak D call: TRBD2 (5 bases). The V end lost 2 bases, the J end lost 9 bases, and 8 bases lay between the germline ends. Germline loops: CDR1 MNHNY, CDR2 SVGAGI (reference sequence). This CDR3 comprises 12 residues. The CDR3 DNA reads as TGTGCCAGCAGTTACGTCCGGGGTGAGCAGTTCTTC. Protein: CASSYVRGEQFF.

With respect to this clonotype: Without the conserved terminal phenylalanine or tryptophan, this CDR3 likely stems from a read error. The gene calls are TRBV12-3 or TRBV12-4 and TRBJ1-2; 10 bases are shared with TRBD1. V lost 4 bases, J lost 7 bases, and 6 bases stayed unmatched. This CDR3 has 14 amino acids. For the CDR3, the DNA is TGTGCCAGCAGTTCGACAGGGGGCACTGGTGGCTACACCTTA. Translating gives CASSSTGGTGGYTL.

The gene calls are TRBV10-3 and TRBJ1-1; D is undetermined. The germline V and J ends were trimmed by 5 bases and 0 bases, with 10 bases remaining between them. CDR3 length: 14 residues. The germline V gene encodes CDR1 ENHRY and CDR2 SYGVKD. The CDR3 DNA follows: TGTGCCATCAGTCAGAATCACCTGAACACTGAAGCTTTCTTT. This sequence encodes CAISQNHLNTEAFF.

This clonotype was counted at least ten times. The rearrangement uses TRBV19 and TRBJ2-2; D uncertain. Germline CDR1 LNHDA, CDR2 SQIVND (reference sequence). CDR3 length: 14 amino acids. V gave up 1 base and J gave up 2 bases, with 5 bases separating them. In DNA, the CDR3 is TGTGCCAGTAGTATAGGGCAAAACACCGGGGAGCTGTTTTTT. Amino acids: CASSIGQNTGELFF.

The CDR3 bases are TGTGCCAGCAGCTTGCCCGGGGAGGCGACGGGAAACACCATATATTTT. Translated: CASSLPGEATGNTIYF. The J gene is TRBJ1-3, the V gene TRBV13; D is ambiguous. CDR1 is PRHDT and CDR2 is FYEKMQ in the germline V gene (reference sequence). This CDR3 is built from 16 residues. Trimming cost V 3 bases and J 4 bases, with 16 bases left between them.